The 22 T cell receptor beta chains presented below share a single source sample, sequenced in a study of prognosis after radiotherapy for stage I lung cancer. Amplification of TCR beta CDR3 from genomic DNA used two-round multiplex PCR. It was primers specific to each TRBV and TRBJ gene that first-round PCR used. TCRdb reanalysed the multiplex PCR reads using MiXCR and keeps one entry per CDR3 protein. Here the sample spans some 38,000 distinct CDR3 sequences, roughly 24% being singletons. Sequenced material: PBMCs, taken before or after stereotactic body radiation therapy (not recorded which). The receptors come from a donor over 45 with non-small cell lung cancer.

This clonotype has ten or more counts. The chain combines TRBV9 with TRBJ2-7; D unclear. The germline gives CDR1 SGDLS, CDR2 YYNGEE. Trimming removed 3 bases from V and 0 bases from J, with 10 bases in between. This CDR3 is 14 amino acids long. The CDR3 DNA is TGTGCCAGCAGCGCGTCGTGGGGCTCCTACGAGCAGTACTTC. Protein product: CASSASWGSYEQYF. Full variable domain (remainder filled in from reference TRBV9 and TRBJ2-7): DSGVTQTPKHLITATGQRVTLRCSPRSGDLSVYWYQQSLDQGLQFLIQYYNGEERAKGNILERFSAQQFPDLHSELNLSSLELGDSALYFCASSASWGSYEQYFGPGTRLTVT.

This clonotype came up many times. This sequence joins TRBV6-1 and TRBJ2-5; 9 bases are shared with TRBD1. Germline V gene lookup returns CDR1 MNHNS and CDR2 SASEGT. This CDR3 has 15 residues. The trim removed 1 base at V and 4 bases at J, leaving 4 bases unmatched. The CDR3 nucleotides are TGTGCCAGCAGTGAAGGGACAGGGGATGTAGAGACCCAGTACTTC. This codes for CASSEGTGDVETQYF.

This clonotype was counted at least ten times. Germline and junction disagree at one end, which may indicate a read error. V usage is TRBV20-1 and J usage is TRBJ1-2; 9 bases align to TRBD1. The CDR3 consists of 18 residues. The germline CDR1 and CDR2 sequences are DFQATT and SNEGSKA (reference sequence). The CDR3 DNA follows: TGCAGTGCTAGAGTTAGCGGCTTACAGGGGGCATATGGCTATGGCGACACCTTC. This gives the protein CSARVSGLQGAYGYGDTF.

Details on this clonotype: This may come from a read error, since a much larger clone is one base off. The V gene is TRBV19, the J gene TRBJ1-1; no clear D gene. The CDR3 length is 14 residues. V was cut by 7 bases and J by 0 bases, with 12 bases left in between. Per germline, CDR1 LNHDA and CDR2 SQIVND (reference sequence). CDR3 protein: CASNEGDMNTEAFF. The CDR3 DNA reads TGTGCCAGTAATGAAGGTGACATGAACACTGAAGCTTTCTTT.

Ten or more counts support this clonotype. The chain combines TRBV5-6 with TRBJ1-2; 9 bases line up with TRBD1. From germline, CDR1 is SGHDT and CDR2 YYEEEE. J gave up 7 bases and V 2 bases, and 9 bases lay outside the gene matches. This CDR3 is 15 amino acids long. The CDR3 loop reads CASSFEYRGRGGYTF. In DNA, the CDR3 is TGTGCCAGCAGCTTCGAATACAGGGGGCGAGGTGGCTACACCTTC.

This clonotype was found many times. The chain employs TRBV5-6 and TRBJ1-1, with D hard to call. V shed 3 bases and J shed 3 bases, with 12 bases lying between them. Germline CDR1 SGHDT, CDR2 YYEEEE. The CDR3 sequence is 14 residues long. The CDR3 reads CASSSTKEDTEAFF. CDR3 in DNA: TGTGCCAGCAGCTCTACAAAAGAAGACACTGAAGCTTTCTTT.

This clonotype was detected ten times or more. This chain uses TRBV27 with TRBJ2-7; TRBD2 agrees at 10 bases. The CDR3 runs to 14 residues. Losses at the gene ends were 4 bases for V and 2 bases for J; bases not matched to a gene: 2. The germline V gene encodes CDR1 MNHEY and CDR2 SMNVEV (reference sequence). The CDR3 sequence is CASSSGTSAYEQYF. CDR3 coding DNA: TGTGCCAGCAGTTCGGGGACTAGCGCCTACGAGCAGTACTTC.

This clonotype has more than one count but fewer than ten. The chain combines TRBV29-1 with TRBJ2-7; 7 positions agree with TRBD2. Germline trimming cut 4 bases from V and 4 bases from J; bases unmatched to any gene: 10. CDR1 and CDR2 (germline): SQVTM, ANQGSEA. This CDR3 is 14 amino acids long. The CDR3 region has the DNA TGCAGCGTTGGTGGGGGTTGGCGGGAGTACGAGCAGTACTTC. Protein: CSVGGGWREYEQYF.

This clonotype was observed at least ten times. The chain employs TRBV7-8 and TRBJ2-2; D remains ambiguous. Germline V lookup: CDR1 SGHVS, CDR2 FQNEAQ. Trimming removed 1 base at V and 6 bases at J, with 3 bases between. The CDR3 is made up of 12 amino acids. The chain's CDR3 is CASSLESGELFF. The DNA for the CDR3 is TGTGCCAGCAGCTTAGAGTCCGGGGAGCTGTTTTTT.

As for this clonotype: A junction boundary mismatches the germline segment, possibly from a read error. The chain has TRBV20-1 and TRBJ2-3; D remains unclear. The CDR3 has 12 residues. The germline V gene has CDR1 DFQATT and CDR2 SNEGSKA (reference sequence). The CDR3 bases are TGCAGTGCTGGAGATGGGTCGGATACGCAGTATTTT. It specifies CSAGDGSDTQYF.

Worth noting for this clonotype: A read error may be the cause here, since a much bigger clone is one base away. This chain links TRBV2 with TRBJ2-4, with D unclear. This CDR3 contains 11 residues. Germline lookup yields CDR1 SNHLY and CDR2 FYNNEI. The CDR3 is CASSAKNIKYF. The CDR3 DNA is TGTGCCAGCAGTGCCAAAAACATTAAGTACTTC.

The V gene is TRBV3-1, the J gene TRBJ1-5; 9 bases are a match to TRBD1. The V gene's germline CDR1 is LGHDT and CDR2 YNNKEL (reference sequence). Losses at the gene ends were 4 bases for V and 6 bases for J; bases not matched to a gene: 7. The CDR3 covers 15 residues. The CDR3 DNA follows: TGTGCCAGCAGCCCCGGGACAGGGTTTATTCAGCCCCAGCATTTT. This gives the protein CASSPGTGFIQPQHF.

In this sample, this clonotype turned up many times. The V call is TRBV7-8, the J call TRBJ2-7, with 7 bases aligning to TRBD1. The CDR3 has 15 amino acids. J lost 2 bases, V lost 5 bases, and 9 bases had no gene match. Germline V gives CDR1 SGHVS, CDR2 FQNEAQ. The CDR3 nucleotides are TGTGCCAGCAGCCGTGATGACAGGGAAGCCTACGAGCAGTACTTC. It specifies CASSRDDREAYEQYF.

This clonotype came up many times. The gene calls are TRBV5-1 and TRBJ2-1, with 10 bases identical to TRBD2. With 4 bases clipped from V and 5 bases from J, the junction kept 9 bases outside the gene matches. The CDR3 covers 16 residues. Germline-derived CDR1 and CDR2 are SGHRS and YFSETQ. The chain's CDR3 is CASSKRVAGGNNEQFF. The CDR3 DNA reads TGCGCCAGCAGCAAGCGGGTAGCGGGAGGTAACAATGAGCAGTTCTTC.

This clonotype was seen at least ten times. The chain carries TRBV5-1 and TRBJ2-7; TRBD1 aligns across 11 bases. CDR3 size: 15 residues. Trimming cost V 3 bases and J 4 bases; bases outside gene matches: 6. Germline V CDR1 and CDR2: SGHRS, YFSETQ. The CDR3 reads CASSSTGQGGYEQYF. The DNA for the CDR3 is TGCGCCAGCAGCTCCACGGGACAGGGGGGTTACGAGCAGTACTTC.

This clonotype was observed many times. The genes are TRBV19 and TRBJ1-1, with 8 nucleotides matching TRBD1. CDR1 and CDR2 (germline): LNHDA, SQIVND (reference sequence). The CDR3 sequence is 15 residues long. V lost 1 base and J lost 4; bases outside the gene matches: 5. CDR3 in DNA: TGTGCCAGTAGTATAGGAACAGGGGGAGGCACTGAAGCTTTCTTT. Amino acid sequence: CASSIGTGGGTEAFF.

This clonotype was counted at least ten times. The chain couples TRBV19 to TRBJ1-5; perhaps TRBD1 as D (5 bases). This CDR3 is 14 amino acids long. Trimming pared 2 bases from V and 6 bases from J, leaving 11 bases between. Germline CDR1 reads LNHDA; CDR2 reads SQIVND (reference sequence). The DNA of the CDR3 is TGTGCCAGTAGTATACAGGGTAGGGTTCAGCCCCAGCATTTT. Protein sequence: CASSIQGRVQPQHF. Drawing the rest from reference TRBV19 and TRBJ1-5, the complete variable domain is DGGITQSPKYLFRKEGQNVTLSCEQNLNHDAMYWYRQDPGQGLRLIYYSQIVNDFQKGDIAEGYSVSREKKESFPLTVTSAQKNPTAFYLCASSIQGRVQPQHFGDGTRLSIL.

The gene calls are TRBV24-1 and TRBJ2-6; tentatively, D is TRBD1 (6 bases). Germline-derived CDR1 and CDR2 are KGHDR and SFDVKD. CDR3 length equals 15 residues. Trimming removed 5 bases from V and 0 bases from J, with 7 bases in between. CDR3 nucleotide sequence: TGTGCCACCAGTGCCAGGGGCTCTGGGGCCAACGTCCTGACTTTC. Its translation: CATSARGSGANVLTF.

Regarding this clonotype: A single base separates this from a much larger clone, so it may be a read error. The chain carries TRBV5-1 and TRBJ2-1; TRBD1 or TRBD2 may be the D gene (5 bases each). Trimming pared 6 bases from V and 13 bases from J, leaving 14 bases between. CDR1 is SGHRS and CDR2 is YFSETQ in the germline V gene. This CDR3 is built from 11 residues. CDR3 loop: CASTRARDQFF. The CDR3 DNA reads as TGCGCCAGCACCAGGGCTAGGGACCAGTTCTTC.

The CDR3, as DNA: TGTGCCAGCAGTGGCGGGGGGGCGGGCACCGGGGAGCTGTTTTTT. This gives the protein CASSGGGAGTGELFF. The chain combines TRBV2 with TRBJ2-2; 9 nucleotides match TRBD2. Trimming cost V 4 bases and J 4 bases; bases outside gene matches: 4. In germline, CDR1 is SNHLY, CDR2 FYNNEI. The length of the CDR3 is 15 residues.

About this clonotype itself: This may come from a read error, since a much larger clone is one base off. CDR3 amino acids: CAIRQTESNQPQHF. The CDR3, as DNA: TGTGCCATCAGACAGACGGAGAGCAATCAGCCCCAGCATTTT. V and J are TRBV10-3 and TRBJ1-5, with unresolved D. The germline gives CDR1 ENHRY, CDR2 SYGVKD. The CDR3 totals 14 residues. The ends were cut back, 6 bases at V and 1 base at J, with 10 bases in the middle.

There are many counts of this clonotype. This chain uses TRBV28 with TRBJ1-2; D gene ambiguous. V shed 3 bases and J shed 8 bases, with 19 bases lying between them. The CDR3 has 15 amino acids. The germline gives CDR1 MDHEN, CDR2 SYDVKM. CDR3 in amino acids: CASSFLGRRRGGYTF. DNA of the CDR3: TGTGCCAGCAGTTTTCTCGGACGGCGCCGGGGAGGCTACACCTTC.